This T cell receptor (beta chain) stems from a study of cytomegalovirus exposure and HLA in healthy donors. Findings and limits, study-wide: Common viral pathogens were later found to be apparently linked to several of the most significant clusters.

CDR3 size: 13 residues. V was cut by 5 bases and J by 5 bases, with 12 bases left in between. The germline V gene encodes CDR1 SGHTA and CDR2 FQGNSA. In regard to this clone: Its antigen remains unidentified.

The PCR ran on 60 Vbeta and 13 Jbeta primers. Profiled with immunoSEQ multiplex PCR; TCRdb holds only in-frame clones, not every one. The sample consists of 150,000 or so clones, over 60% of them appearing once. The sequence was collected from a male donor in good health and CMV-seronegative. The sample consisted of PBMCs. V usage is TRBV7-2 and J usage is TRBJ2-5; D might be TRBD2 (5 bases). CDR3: CASSRGVKETQYF. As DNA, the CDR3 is TGTGCCAGCAGCCGGGGAGTTAAGGAGACCCAGTACTTC.